The 8 T cell receptor beta chains reported below all come from one sample, sequenced in a study of cytomegalovirus exposure and HLA in healthy donors. The PCR used 60 Vbeta and 13 Jbeta primers. Here immunoSEQ multiplex PCR was the method, and the copy in TCRdb shows in-frame clones only, minus some. The table has 150,000 to 200,000 clones, about 82% seen once. Material: PBMCs. The receptors shown here come from a woman in her thirties in good health and CMV-seropositive.

The chain carries TRBV27 and TRBJ2-7; the match to TRBD1 covers 9 bases. CDR3 length equals 16 residues. CDR1 and CDR2 from the germline V gene are MNHEY and SMNVEV (reference sequence). Trimming cost V 6 bases and J 2 bases; bases outside gene matches: 11. The CDR3 DNA follows: TGTGCCAGCAGCTCTCATCGGACAGGGGAGACCTACGAGCAGTACTTC. This translates into CASSSHRTGETYEQYF.

The DNA of the CDR3 is TGTGCCAGCAGTTGGGGGAGGGACACTGAAGCTTTCTTT. This codes for CASSWGRDTEAFF. The J gene is TRBJ1-1, the V gene TRBV6-4; maybe TRBD1 (5 bases). V lost 5 bases to trimming and J lost 3 bases, with 10 bases between them. The CDR3 loop spans 13 amino acids. The germline V gene has CDR1 MRHNA and CDR2 SNTAGT.

This clone was recorded once. This rearrangement joins TRBV7-2 to TRBJ2-5, with TRBD2 as a possible D gene (5 bases). Germline CDR1 reads SGHTA; CDR2 reads FQGNSA. The CDR3 runs 14 residues. Trimming pared 3 bases from V and 5 bases from J, leaving 13 bases between. CDR3 DNA sequence: TGTGCCAGCAGCTTTGGCCGGGGATTTGAGACCCAGTACTTC. Amino acid sequence: CASSFGRGFETQYF.

The gene calls are TRBV5-1 and TRBJ1-2, with D maybe TRBD1 (5 bases). V was shortened by 0 bases and J by 4 bases, with 13 bases between the two germline ends. Per germline, CDR1 SGHRS and CDR2 YFSETQ. This CDR3 has 15 residues. CDR3: CASSLDASDSYGYTF. Here the CDR3 DNA reads TGCGCCAGCAGCTTGGACGCCAGCGACAGCTATGGCTACACCTTC.

J is TRBJ2-5 and V is TRBV9; no reliable D call. V was clipped by 6 bases and J by 5 bases, with 11 bases between them. The length of the CDR3 is 12 residues. Germline CDR1 SGDLS, CDR2 YYNGEE. The CDR3 loop reads CASNSGRETQYF. CDR3 in DNA: TGTGCCAGCAACTCAGGTCGGGAGACCCAGTACTTC.

This sequence joins TRBV6-1 and TRBJ2-7, with 7 bases identical to TRBD1. The CDR3 sequence is 15 residues long. J lost 2 bases, V lost 2 bases, and 6 bases had no gene match. Germline V gives CDR1 MNHNS, CDR2 SASEGT. CDR3 region: CASSETPGQTYEQYF. The CDR3 nucleotides read TGTGCCAGCAGTGAAACTCCGGGACAGACCTACGAGCAGTACTTC.

The chain carries TRBV7-9 and TRBJ1-4; the match to TRBD1 covers 9 bases. The V segment lost 6 bases and the J segment 5 bases; nucleotides outside the gene matches: 7. CDR3 length equals 15 residues. Germline V gene sequence: CDR1 SEHNR, CDR2 FQNEAQ (reference sequence). The CDR3 here is CASSSTGGENEKLFF. The CDR3 nucleotides read TGTGCCAGCAGTTCCACAGGGGGCGAGAATGAAAAACTGTTTTTT.

This chain links TRBV4-1 with TRBJ2-3, with D possibly TRBD1 on 5 matching bases. The CDR3 runs 17 residues. In germline, CDR1 is MGHRA, CDR2 YSYEKL. V was cut by 3 bases and J by 3 bases, with 19 bases left in between. The CDR3 nucleotides are TGCGCCAGCAGCCAGGAATCGACTGGGGCGGAAACAGATACGCAGTATTTT. This sequence encodes CASSQESTGAETDTQYF.